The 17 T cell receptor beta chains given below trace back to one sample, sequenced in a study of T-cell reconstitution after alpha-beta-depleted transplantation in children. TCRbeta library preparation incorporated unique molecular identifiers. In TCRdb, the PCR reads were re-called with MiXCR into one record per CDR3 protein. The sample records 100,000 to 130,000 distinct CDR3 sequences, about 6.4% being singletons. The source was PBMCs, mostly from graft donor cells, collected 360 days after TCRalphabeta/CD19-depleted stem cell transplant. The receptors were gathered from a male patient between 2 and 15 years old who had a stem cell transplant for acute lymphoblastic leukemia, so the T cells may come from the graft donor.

The CDR3 DNA follows: TGTGCCAGCGGCAGGACAGGGTCTTTTTACGAGCAGTACTTC. Translation gives CASGRTGSFYEQYF. The V call is TRBV25-1, the J call TRBJ2-7; TRBD1 matches at 8 bases. This CDR3 is built from 14 residues. Unmatched junction bases numbered 10, after V lost 8 bases and J lost 4 bases. CDR1 and CDR2 (germline): MGHDK, SYGVNS.

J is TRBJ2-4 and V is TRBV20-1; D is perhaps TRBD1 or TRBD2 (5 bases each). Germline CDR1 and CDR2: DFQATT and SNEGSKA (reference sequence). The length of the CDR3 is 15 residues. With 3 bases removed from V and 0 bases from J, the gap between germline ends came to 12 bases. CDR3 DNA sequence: TGCAGTGCTAGGAGGGACGACCTAGCCAAAAACATTCAGTACTTC. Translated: CSARRDDLAKNIQYF.

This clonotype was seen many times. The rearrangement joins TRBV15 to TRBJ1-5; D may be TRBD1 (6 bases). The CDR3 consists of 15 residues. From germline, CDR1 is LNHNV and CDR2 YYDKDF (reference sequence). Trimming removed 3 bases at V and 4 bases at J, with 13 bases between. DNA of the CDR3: TGTGCCACCAGCAGTACCCCAGGGGCTAATCAGCCCCAGCATTTT. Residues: CATSSTPGANQPQHF.

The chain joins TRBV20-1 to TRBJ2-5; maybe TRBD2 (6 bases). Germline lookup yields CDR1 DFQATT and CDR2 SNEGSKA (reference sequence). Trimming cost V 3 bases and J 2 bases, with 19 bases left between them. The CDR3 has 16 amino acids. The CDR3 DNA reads TGCAGTGCTAGGTCTCCTAGCGTGGTGATTCAAGAGACCCAGTACTTC. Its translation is CSARSPSVVIQETQYF.

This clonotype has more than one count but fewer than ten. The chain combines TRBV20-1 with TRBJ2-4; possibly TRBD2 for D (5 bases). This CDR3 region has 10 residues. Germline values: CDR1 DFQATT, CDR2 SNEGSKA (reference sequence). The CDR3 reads CSVLGDIQYF. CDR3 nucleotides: TGCAGCGTCCTGGGAGACATTCAGTACTTC.

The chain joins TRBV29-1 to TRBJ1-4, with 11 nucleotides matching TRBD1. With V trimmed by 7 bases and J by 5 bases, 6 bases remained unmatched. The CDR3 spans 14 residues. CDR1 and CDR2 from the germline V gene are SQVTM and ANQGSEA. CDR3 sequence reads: CSARDRGRNEKLFF. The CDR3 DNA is TGCAGCGCCCGGGACAGGGGGAGGAATGAAAAACTGTTTTTT.

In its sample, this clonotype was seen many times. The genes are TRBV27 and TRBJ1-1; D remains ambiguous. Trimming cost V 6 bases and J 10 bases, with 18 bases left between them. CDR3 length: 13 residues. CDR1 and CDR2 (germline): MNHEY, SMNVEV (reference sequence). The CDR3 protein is CASSPRWARRAFF. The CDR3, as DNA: TGTGCCAGCAGCCCCCGTTGGGCCCGGCGAGCTTTCTTT.

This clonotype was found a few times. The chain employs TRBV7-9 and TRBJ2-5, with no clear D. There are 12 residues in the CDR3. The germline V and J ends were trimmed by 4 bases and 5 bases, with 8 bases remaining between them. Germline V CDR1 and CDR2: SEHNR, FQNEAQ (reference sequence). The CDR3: CASSSHGETQYF. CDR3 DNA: TGTGCCAGCAGCTCCCACGGGGAGACCCAGTACTTC.

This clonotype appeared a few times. CDR3 sequence: CASSVEGGSSYEQYF. The CDR3 region has the DNA TGTGCCAGCAGCGTAGAAGGCGGGTCTTCCTACGAGCAGTACTTC. The V gene is TRBV9, the J gene TRBJ2-7; the D gene is possibly TRBD2 (5 bases). The CDR3 totals 15 residues. The V gene's germline CDR1 is SGDLS and CDR2 YYNGEE. V gave up 0 bases and J gave up 1 base, with 11 bases separating them.

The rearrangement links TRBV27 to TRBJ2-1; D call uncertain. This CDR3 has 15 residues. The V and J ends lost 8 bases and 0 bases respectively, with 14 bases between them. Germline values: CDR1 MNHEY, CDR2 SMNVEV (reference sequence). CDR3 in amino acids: CASSVTLSSYNEQFF. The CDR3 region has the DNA TGTGCCAGCTCAGTGACCCTTAGCTCCTACAATGAGCAGTTCTTC.

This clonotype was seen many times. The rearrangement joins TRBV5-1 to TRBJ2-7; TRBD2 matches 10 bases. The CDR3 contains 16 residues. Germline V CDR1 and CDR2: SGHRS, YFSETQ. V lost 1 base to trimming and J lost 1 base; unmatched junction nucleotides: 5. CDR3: CASSLRLAGPSYEQYF. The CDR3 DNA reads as TGCGCCAGCAGCTTGCGACTAGCGGGTCCGTCCTACGAGCAGTACTTC.

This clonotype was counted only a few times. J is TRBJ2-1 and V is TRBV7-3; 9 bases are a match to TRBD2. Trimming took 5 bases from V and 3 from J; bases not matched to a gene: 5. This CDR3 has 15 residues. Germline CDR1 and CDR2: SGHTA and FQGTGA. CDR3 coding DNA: TGTGCCAGCAGCCACGGGACTAGCAGCTACAATGAGCAGTTCTTC. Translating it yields CASSHGTSSYNEQFF.

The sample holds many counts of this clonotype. As DNA, the CDR3 is TGTGCCAGCAGCCAGAAACGGTGGAACACTGAAGCTTTCTTT. The encoded protein is CASSQKRWNTEAFF. The V gene is TRBV4-2, the J gene TRBJ1-1; unclear D gene. Trimming pared 3 bases from V and 1 base from J, leaving 9 bases between. The CDR3 is made up of 14 amino acids. Germline-derived CDR1 and CDR2 are LGHNA and YNFKEQ.

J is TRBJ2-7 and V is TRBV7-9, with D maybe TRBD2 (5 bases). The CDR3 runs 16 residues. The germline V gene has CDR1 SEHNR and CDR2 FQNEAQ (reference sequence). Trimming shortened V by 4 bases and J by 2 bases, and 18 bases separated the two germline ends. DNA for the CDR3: TGTGCCAGCAGCTCCCCGCCGGCTAGCAGCCCCTACGAGCAGTACTTC. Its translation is CASSSPPASSPYEQYF.

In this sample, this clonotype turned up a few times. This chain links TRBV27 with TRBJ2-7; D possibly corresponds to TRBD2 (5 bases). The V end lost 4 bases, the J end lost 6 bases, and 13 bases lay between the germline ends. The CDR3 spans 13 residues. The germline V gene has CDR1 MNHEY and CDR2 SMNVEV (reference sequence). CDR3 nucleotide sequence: TGTGCCAGCAGTTCGGCGGGCCGGTCCGAGCAGTACTTC. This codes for CASSSAGRSEQYF.

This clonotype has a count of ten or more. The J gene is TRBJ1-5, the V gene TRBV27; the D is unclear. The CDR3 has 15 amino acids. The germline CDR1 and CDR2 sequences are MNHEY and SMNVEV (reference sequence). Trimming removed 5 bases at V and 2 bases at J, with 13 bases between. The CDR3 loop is CASSPQWGGNQPQHF. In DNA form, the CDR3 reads TGTGCCAGCAGTCCCCAATGGGGTGGCAATCAGCCCCAGCATTTT.

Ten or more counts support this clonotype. The CDR3 sequence is CASRTGGRTDTQYF. Written as DNA, the CDR3 is TGCGCCAGCAGGACAGGGGGCCGCACAGATACGCAGTATTTT. V gene TRBV5-1 combines with J gene TRBJ2-3, with 10 bases matching TRBD1. V shed 5 bases and J 1 base; nucleotides not matched to a gene: 1. The CDR3 consists of 14 residues. Germline-derived CDR1 and CDR2 are SGHRS and YFSETQ.